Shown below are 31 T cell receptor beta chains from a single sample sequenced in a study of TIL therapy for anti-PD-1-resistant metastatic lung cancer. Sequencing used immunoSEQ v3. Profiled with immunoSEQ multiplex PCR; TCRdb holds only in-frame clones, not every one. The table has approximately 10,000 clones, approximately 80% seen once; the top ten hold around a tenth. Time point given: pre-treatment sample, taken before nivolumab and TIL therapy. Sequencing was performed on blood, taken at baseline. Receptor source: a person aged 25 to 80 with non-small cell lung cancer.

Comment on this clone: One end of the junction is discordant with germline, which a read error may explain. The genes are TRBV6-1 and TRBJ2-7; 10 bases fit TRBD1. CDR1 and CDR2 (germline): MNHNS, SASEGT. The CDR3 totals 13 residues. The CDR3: CASSAAPGQGTQF. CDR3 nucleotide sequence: TGTGCCAGCAGTGCAGCCCCGGGACAGGGGACCCAGTTC.

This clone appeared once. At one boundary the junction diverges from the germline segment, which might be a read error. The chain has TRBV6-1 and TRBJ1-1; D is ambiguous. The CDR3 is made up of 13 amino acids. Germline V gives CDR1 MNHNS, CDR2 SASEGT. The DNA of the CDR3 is TGTGCCAGCAGTCAAGCCGGGAACACTGAAGCTTTCTTT. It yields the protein CASSQAGNTEAFF.

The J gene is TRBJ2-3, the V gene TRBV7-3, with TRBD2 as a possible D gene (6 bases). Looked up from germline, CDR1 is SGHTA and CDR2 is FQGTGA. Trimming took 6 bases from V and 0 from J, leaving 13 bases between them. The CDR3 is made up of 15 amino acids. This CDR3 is CASSFSGRSTDTQYF. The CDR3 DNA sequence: TGTGCCAGCAGTTTTAGCGGTCGGAGCACAGATACGCAGTATTTT. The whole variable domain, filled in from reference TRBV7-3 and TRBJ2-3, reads GAGVSQTPSNKVTEKGKYVELRCDPISGHTALYWYRQSLGQGPEFLIYFQGTGAADDSGLPNDRFFAVRPEGSVSTLKIQRTERGDSAVYLCASSFSGRSTDTQYFGPGTRLTVL.

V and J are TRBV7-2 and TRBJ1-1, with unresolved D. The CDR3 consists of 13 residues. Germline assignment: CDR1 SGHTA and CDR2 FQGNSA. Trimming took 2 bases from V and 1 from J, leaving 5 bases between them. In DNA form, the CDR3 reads TGTGCCAGCAGCTTATTAGGGAACACTGAAGCTTTCTTT. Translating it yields CASSLLGNTEAFF. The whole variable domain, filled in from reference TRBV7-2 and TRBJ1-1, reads GAGVSQSPSNKVTEKGKDVELRCDPISGHTALYWYRQSLGQGLEFLIYFQGNSAPDKSGLPSDRFSAERTGGSVSTLTIQRTQQEDSAVYLCASSLLGNTEAFFGQGTRLTVV.

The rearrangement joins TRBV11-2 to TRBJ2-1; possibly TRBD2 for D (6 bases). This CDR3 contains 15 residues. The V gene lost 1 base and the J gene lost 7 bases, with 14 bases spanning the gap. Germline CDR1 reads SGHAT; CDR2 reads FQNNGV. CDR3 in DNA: TGTGCCAGCAGCTTAGTCTCGGGAGTGGAGAATGAGCAGTTCTTC. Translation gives CASSLVSGVENEQFF.

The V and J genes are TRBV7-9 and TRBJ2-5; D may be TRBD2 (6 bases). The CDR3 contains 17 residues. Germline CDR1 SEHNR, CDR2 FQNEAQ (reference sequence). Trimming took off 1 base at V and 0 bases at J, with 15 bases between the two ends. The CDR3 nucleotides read TGTGCCAGCAGCTTAGGGGCAGGACTATTGAACCAAGAGACCCAGTACTTC. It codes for CASSLGAGLLNQETQYF.

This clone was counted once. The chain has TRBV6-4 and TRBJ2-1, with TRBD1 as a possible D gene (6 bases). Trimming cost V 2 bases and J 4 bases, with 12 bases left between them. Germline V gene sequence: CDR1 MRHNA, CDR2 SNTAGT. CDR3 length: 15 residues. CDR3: CASSDPARGYNEQFF. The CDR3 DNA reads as TGTGCCAGCAGTGACCCGGCGAGGGGGTACAATGAGCAGTTCTTC.

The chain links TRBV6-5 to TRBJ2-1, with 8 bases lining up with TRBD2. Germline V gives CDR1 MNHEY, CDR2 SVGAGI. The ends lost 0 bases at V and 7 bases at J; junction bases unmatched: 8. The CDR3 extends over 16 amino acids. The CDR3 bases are TGTGCCAGCAGTTACTCGTCGAGCGGGAGTAAGAATGAGCAGTTCTTC. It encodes CASSYSSSGSKNEQFF.

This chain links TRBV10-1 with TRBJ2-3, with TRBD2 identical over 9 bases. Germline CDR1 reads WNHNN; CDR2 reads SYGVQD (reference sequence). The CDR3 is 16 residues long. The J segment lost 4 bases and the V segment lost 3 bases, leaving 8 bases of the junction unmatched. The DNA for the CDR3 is TGCGCCAGCAGTGAAGGAGCGGGAGGACTCTCAGATACGCAGTATTTT. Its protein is CASSEGAGGLSDTQYF.

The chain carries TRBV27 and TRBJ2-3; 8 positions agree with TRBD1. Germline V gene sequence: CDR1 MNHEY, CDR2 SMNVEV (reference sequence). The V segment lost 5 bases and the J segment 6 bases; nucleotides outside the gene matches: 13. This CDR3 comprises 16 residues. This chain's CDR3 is CASSARTGTWGDTQYF. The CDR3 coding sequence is TGTGCCAGCAGTGCGCGGACAGGGACTTGGGGGGATACGCAGTATTTT.

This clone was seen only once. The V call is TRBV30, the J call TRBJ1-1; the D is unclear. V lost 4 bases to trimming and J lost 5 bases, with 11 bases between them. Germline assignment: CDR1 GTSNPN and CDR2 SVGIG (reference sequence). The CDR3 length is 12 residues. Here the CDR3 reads CAWTNLGTEAFF. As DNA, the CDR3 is TGTGCCTGGACTAATTTGGGGACTGAAGCTTTCTTT.

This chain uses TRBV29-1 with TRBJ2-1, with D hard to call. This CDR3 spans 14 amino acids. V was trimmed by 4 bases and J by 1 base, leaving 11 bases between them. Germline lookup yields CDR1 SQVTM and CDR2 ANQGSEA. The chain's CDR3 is CSVGRPGSYNEQFF. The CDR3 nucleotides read TGCAGCGTTGGAAGGCCCGGGTCCTACAATGAGCAGTTCTTC.

The CDR3 region has the DNA TGTGCCAGCTCACCCCGGGACAGAGCCTACGAGCAGTACTTC. This translates into CASSPRDRAYEQYF. V usage is TRBV18 and J usage is TRBJ2-7; 7 nucleotides line up with TRBD1. The CDR3 loop spans 14 amino acids. CDR1 and CDR2 (germline): KGHSH, LQKENI. Trimming cost V 3 bases and J 2 bases; bases outside gene matches: 4.

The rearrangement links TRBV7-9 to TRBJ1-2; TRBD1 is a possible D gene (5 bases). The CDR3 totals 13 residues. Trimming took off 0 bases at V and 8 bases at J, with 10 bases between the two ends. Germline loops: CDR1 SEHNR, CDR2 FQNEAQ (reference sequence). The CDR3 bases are TGTGCCAGCAGCTTAGCTCCACGGGGGGGCTACACCTTC. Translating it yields CASSLAPRGGYTF.

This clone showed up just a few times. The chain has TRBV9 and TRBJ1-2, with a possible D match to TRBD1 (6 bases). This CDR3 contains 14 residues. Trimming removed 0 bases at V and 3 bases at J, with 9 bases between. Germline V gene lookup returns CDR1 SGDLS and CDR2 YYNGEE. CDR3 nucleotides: TGTGCCAGCAGCGTAGGGGGGCAGGACTATGGCTACACCTTC. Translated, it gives CASSVGGQDYGYTF.

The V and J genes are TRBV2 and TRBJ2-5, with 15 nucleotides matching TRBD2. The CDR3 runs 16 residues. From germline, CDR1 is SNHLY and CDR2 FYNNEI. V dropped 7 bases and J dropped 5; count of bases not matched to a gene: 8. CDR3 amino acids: CASTLRTSGRGETQYF. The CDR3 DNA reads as TGTGCCAGCACCCTTCGGACTAGCGGGAGGGGGGAGACCCAGTACTTC. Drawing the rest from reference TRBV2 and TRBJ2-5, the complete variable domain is EPEVTQTPSHQVTQMGQEVILRCVPISNHLYFYWYRQILGQKVEFLVSFYNNEISEKSEIFDDQFSVERPDGSNFTLKIRSTKLEDSAMYFCASTLRTSGRGETQYFGPGTRLLVL.

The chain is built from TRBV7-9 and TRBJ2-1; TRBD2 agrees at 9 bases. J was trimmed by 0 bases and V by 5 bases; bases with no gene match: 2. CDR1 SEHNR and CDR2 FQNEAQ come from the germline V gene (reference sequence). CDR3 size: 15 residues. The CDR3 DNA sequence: TGTGCCAGCAGCATTAGCGGGAGCTCCTACAATGAGCAGTTCTTC. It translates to CASSISGSSYNEQFF.

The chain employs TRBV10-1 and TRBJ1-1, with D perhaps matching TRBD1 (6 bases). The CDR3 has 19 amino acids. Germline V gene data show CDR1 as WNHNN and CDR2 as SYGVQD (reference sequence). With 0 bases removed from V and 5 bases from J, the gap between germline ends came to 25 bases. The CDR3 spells CASSESSIFGGPGGTEAFF. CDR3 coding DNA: TGCGCCAGCAGTGAGTCGTCAATCTTCGGGGGCCCTGGGGGTACTGAAGCTTTCTTT.

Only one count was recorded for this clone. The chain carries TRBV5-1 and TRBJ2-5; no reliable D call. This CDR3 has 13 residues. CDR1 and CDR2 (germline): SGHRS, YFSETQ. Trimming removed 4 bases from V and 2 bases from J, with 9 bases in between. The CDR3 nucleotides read TGCGCCAGCAGCACCACTGGGCAAGAGACCCAGTACTTC. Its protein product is CASSTTGQETQYF. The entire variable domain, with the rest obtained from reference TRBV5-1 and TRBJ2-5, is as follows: KAGVTQTPRYLIKTRGQQVTLSCSPISGHRSVSWYQQTPGQGLQFLFEYFSETQRNKGNFPGRFSGRQFSNSRSEMNVSTLELGDSALYLCASSTTGQETQYFGPGTRLLVL.

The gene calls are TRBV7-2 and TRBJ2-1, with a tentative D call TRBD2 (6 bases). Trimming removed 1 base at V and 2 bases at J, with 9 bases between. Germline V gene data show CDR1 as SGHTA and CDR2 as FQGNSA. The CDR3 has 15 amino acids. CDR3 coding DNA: TGTGCCAGCAGCTTAGGGTTAGCGGCCTACAATGAGCAGTTCTTC. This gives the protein CASSLGLAAYNEQFF.

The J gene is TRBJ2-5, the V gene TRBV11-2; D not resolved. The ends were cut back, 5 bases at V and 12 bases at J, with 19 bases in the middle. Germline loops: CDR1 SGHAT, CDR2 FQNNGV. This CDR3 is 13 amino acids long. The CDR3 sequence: CASSVTTGKKEYF. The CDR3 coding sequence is TGTGCCAGCAGCGTAACGACCGGAAAGAAGGAGTACTTC.

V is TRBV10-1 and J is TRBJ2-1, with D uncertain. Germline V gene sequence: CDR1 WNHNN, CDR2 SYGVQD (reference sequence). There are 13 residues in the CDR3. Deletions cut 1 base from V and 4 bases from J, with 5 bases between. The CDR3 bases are TGCGCCAGCAGTGAGTTGGGTTACAATGAGCAGTTCTTC. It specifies CASSELGYNEQFF.

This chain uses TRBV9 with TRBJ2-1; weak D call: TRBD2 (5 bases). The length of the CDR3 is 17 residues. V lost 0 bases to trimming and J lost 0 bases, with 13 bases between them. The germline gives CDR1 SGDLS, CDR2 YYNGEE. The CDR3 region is CASSVVVGMSSYNEQFF. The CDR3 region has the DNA TGTGCCAGCAGCGTAGTCGTCGGGATGAGCTCCTACAATGAGCAGTTCTTC.

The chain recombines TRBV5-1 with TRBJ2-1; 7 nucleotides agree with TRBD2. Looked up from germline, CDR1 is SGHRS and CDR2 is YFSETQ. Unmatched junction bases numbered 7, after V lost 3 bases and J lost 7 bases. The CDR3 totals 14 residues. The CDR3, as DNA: TGCGCCAGCAGCTGGGGGGGAAGGGCGAATGAGCAGTTCTTC. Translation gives CASSWGGRANEQFF.

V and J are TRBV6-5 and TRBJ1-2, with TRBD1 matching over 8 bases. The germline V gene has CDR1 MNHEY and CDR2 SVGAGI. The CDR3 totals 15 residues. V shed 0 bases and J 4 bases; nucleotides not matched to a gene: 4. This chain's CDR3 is CASSYSGQGIYGYTF. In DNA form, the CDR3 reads TGTGCCAGCAGTTACTCAGGACAGGGTATCTATGGCTACACCTTC.

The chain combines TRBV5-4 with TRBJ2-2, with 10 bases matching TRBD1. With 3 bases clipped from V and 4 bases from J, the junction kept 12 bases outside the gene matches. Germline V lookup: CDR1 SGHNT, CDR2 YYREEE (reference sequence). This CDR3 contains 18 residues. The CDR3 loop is CASSWDRGVRVTTGELFF. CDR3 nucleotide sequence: TGTGCCAGCAGCTGGGACAGGGGAGTGCGGGTGACCACCGGGGAGCTGTTTTTT.

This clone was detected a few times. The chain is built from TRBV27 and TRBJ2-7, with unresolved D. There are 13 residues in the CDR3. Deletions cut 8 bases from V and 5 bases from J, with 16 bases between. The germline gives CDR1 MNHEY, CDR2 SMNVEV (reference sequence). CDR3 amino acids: CASSVGSLNEQYF. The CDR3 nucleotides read TGTGCCAGCTCGGTTGGTAGCCTCAACGAGCAGTACTTC.

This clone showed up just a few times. The CDR3 DNA is TGTGCCAGCAGCTTTAGCGGGGCGGAGACCCAGTACTTC. Protein sequence: CASSFSGAETQYF. This chain joins TRBV7-7 and TRBJ2-5; 8 positions agree with TRBD2. V was pared by 3 bases and J by 5 bases, with 2 bases of the junction left unmatched. The length of the CDR3 is 13 residues. Germline values: CDR1 SSHAT, CDR2 FNYEAQ (reference sequence).

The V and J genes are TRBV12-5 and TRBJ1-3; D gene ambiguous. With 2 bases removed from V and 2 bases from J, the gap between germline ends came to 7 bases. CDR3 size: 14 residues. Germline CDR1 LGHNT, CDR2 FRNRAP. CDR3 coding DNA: TGTGCTAGTGGTTTGCCTACCGCTGGAAACACCATATATTTT. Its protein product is CASGLPTAGNTIYF.

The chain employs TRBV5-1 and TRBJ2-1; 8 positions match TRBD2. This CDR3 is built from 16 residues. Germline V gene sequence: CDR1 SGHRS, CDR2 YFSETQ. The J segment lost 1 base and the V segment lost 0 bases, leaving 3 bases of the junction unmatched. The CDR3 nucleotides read TGCGCCAGCAGCTTGGGCCTAGCGGGTTCCTACAATGAGCAGTTCTTC. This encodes CASSLGLAGSYNEQFF.

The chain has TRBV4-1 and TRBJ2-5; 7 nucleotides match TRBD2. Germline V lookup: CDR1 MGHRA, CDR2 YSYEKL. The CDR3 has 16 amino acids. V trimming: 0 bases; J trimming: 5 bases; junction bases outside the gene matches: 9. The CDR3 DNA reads TGCGCCAGCAGCCAAGATACACTCCTCGGGGGGGAGACCCAGTACTTC. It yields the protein CASSQDTLLGGETQYF.